Reported below is one T cell receptor (beta chain). Its specificity is not known. It was with 60 Vbeta and 13 Jbeta primers that the PCR ran. Data came from immunoSEQ multiplex PCR; TCRdb stores just in-frame clones and leaves some out. The data contain 100,000 or so clones, just under 80% of them singletons. V dropped 10 bases and J dropped 0 bases, with 25 bases sitting between them. In germline, CDR1 is MNHEY, CDR2 SMNVEV (reference sequence). The CDR3 contains 18 residues. This entry belongs to a study of cytomegalovirus exposure and HLA in healthy donors. Study observations and caveats: Presence/absence analyses assumed roughly uniform sequencing depth across donors, which may not hold. It was confirmed in vitro that a few of the CMV-associated chains were specific for CMV antigens. The study had only CMV serostatus as immune exposure information. A later analysis reportedly identified an Asian-associated ancestry cluster as carrying fewer N-insertions than the approximately 730-donor mean.

The receptor's source is a male donor in good health and CMV-seronegative. The chain employs TRBV27 and TRBJ1-5, with a possible D match to TRBD1 (6 bases). The sample comprised PBMCs. The CDR3 DNA sequence: TGTGCCAACTGGATGGGGGCCCCAAGCCCTTATAGCAATCAGCCCCAGCATTTT. As protein: CANWMGAPSPYSNQPQHF.